Listed here is a single TCR beta chain. Antigen specificity is unknown. The data originate from a study of OX40 agonist ivuxolimab in advanced cancers. The wider study: Mean age about 60 years, range about 23 to 85; 82.7% male.

Study-wide results and limits: Expanded clones were, on average, more numerous in CD8+ T cells than in CD4+.

Germline CDR1 is LNHDA and CDR2 is SQIVND (reference sequence). This CDR3 is built from 17 residues. V was shortened by 4 bases and J by 0 bases, with 13 bases between the two germline ends. Repertoires were generated with immunoSEQ multiplex PCR, while TCRdb's copy carries only in-frame clones and drops some. The repertoire holds around 95,000 clones, with roughly 90% as singletons. The material was CD4+ or CD8+ T cells sorted from blood, obtained in a trial of the OX40 agonist ivuxolimab. The sequence derives from an adult with an advanced solid tumor such as melanoma, head and neck, liver or kidney cancer. The V call is TRBV19, the J call TRBJ2-6, with D hard to call. The CDR3 DNA reads as TGTGCCAGTAGTAATAAGACTCTGAGCTCTGGGGCCAACGTCCTGACTTTC. As protein: CASSNKTLSSGANVLTF.